The 13 T cell receptor beta chains listed next were all sequenced from one sample in a study of blood T cells in healthy people across ages. Using a J-beta primer mix together with a sample-barcoded 5' primer, a second PCR was run for roughly 6 to 11 cycles. TCRdb re-analysed the 5' RACE reads in MiXCR, keeping a single row per CDR3 protein. The data hold 650,000 to 1,000,000 distinct CDR3 sequences, with 35% to 40% observed a single time. Material for sequencing was blood. These receptors originate from a man aged 18-30 years in good health.

This sequence joins TRBV6-5 and TRBJ1-1; D may be TRBD1 (5 bases). Between the trimmed V and J ends, which lost 2 bases and 6 bases, there was a span of 28 bases. The CDR3 runs 19 residues. From germline, CDR1 is MNHEY and CDR2 SVGAGI. For the CDR3, the DNA is TGTGCCAGCAGTTACGGATTTAAGCTGGGGACCGCCAAGCCCGCTGAAGCTTTCTTT. Amino acids: CASSYGFKLGTAKPAEAFF.

This chain uses TRBV4-1 with TRBJ1-2; D uncertain. The V end was cut by 0 bases, the J end by 5 bases, with 13 bases between. CDR1 MGHRA and CDR2 YSYEKL come from the germline V gene. CDR3 size: 15 residues. The CDR3 reads CASSQESSGQYGYTF. Here the CDR3 DNA reads TGCGCCAGCAGCCAAGAGAGTTCAGGCCAATATGGCTACACCTTC.

The chain recombines TRBV29-1 with TRBJ2-2, with 12 nucleotides matching TRBD2. CDR3 length: 16 residues. The V gene end was trimmed by 1 base and the J gene end by 7 bases; junction bases not matched to a gene: 7. Looked up from germline, CDR1 is SQVTM and CDR2 is ANQGSEA. CDR3 protein: CSVEVASGGVSGELFF. The CDR3 DNA reads as TGCAGCGTTGAAGTGGCTAGCGGGGGGGTCAGCGGGGAGCTGTTTTTT.

This rearrangement joins TRBV7-2 to TRBJ2-1, with 7 bases fitting TRBD1. The end of the DNA fits TRBJ2-7 better, so the J call may be wrong. This CDR3 region has 14 residues. Germline V gives CDR1 SGHTA, CDR2 FQGNSA. The CDR3 here is CASSVDREYNEQYF. The CDR3 nucleotides are TGTGCCAGCAGCGTCGACAGGGAATACAATGAGCAGTACTTC.

The CDR3 region is CASSFGGLTQETQYF. DNA of the CDR3: TGTGCCAGCAGCTTCGGGGGCCTCACCCAAGAGACCCAGTACTTC. The chain recombines TRBV7-9 with TRBJ2-5; D could derive from TRBD1 or TRBD2 (6 bases each). The CDR3 runs 15 residues. The ends were cut back, 3 bases at V and 1 base at J, with 12 bases in the middle. The germline gives CDR1 SEHNR, CDR2 FQNEAQ (reference sequence).

The chain combines TRBV7-9 with TRBJ1-2; tentatively, D is TRBD1 (5 bases). Germline V gene data show CDR1 as SEHNR and CDR2 as FQNEAQ (reference sequence). V was trimmed by 1 base and J by 8 bases, leaving 11 bases between them. The CDR3 extends over 13 amino acids. The CDR3 DNA reads as TGTGCCAGCAGCTTAGGGGACCCGAGCGGCTACACCTTC. It encodes CASSLGDPSGYTF.

This clonotype was counted ten times or more. V and J are TRBV4-1 and TRBJ1-5; the match to TRBD1 covers 7 bases. With V trimmed by 0 bases and J by 3 bases, 2 bases remained unmatched. The CDR3 covers 15 residues. Germline V gene sequence: CDR1 MGHRA, CDR2 YSYEKL. CDR3 in DNA: TGCGCCAGCAGCCAAGAGGGACAGATCAATCAGCCCCAGCATTTT. This sequence encodes CASSQEGQINQPQHF.

This clonotype has only a few counts. This chain uses TRBV12-3 or TRBV12-4 with TRBJ1-1, with 8 bases that match TRBD1. The CDR3 extends over 15 amino acids. The ends lost 0 bases at V and 1 base at J; junction bases unmatched: 1. The chain's CDR3 is CASSLADRGNTEAFF. CDR3 coding DNA: TGTGCCAGCAGTTTAGCCGACAGGGGGAACACTGAAGCTTTCTTT.

This chain connects TRBV2 to TRBJ2-1; 9 positions agree with TRBD1. The CDR3 is made up of 14 amino acids. Germline V gene sequence: CDR1 SNHLY, CDR2 FYNNEI. J lost 8 bases, V lost 5 bases, and 7 bases had no gene match. Here the CDR3 reads CASSWDREGDEQFF. In nucleotides, the CDR3 is TGTGCCAGCAGTTGGGACAGGGAAGGCGATGAGCAGTTCTTC.

This sequence joins TRBV27 and TRBJ1-1, with D hard to call. The CDR3 has 13 residues. CDR1 and CDR2 (germline): MNHEY, SMNVEV (reference sequence). Trimming pared 3 bases from V and 5 bases from J, leaving 10 bases between. The CDR3 coding sequence is TGTGCCAGCAGTTTCAACTCCTGGACTGAAGCTTTCTTT. Its protein product is CASSFNSWTEAFF.

This clonotype was picked up a small number of times. The V and J genes are TRBV5-1 and TRBJ1-5; D call uncertain. The V gene's germline CDR1 is SGHRS and CDR2 YFSETQ. The V end was cut by 2 bases, the J end by 3 bases, with 3 bases between. The CDR3 consists of 12 residues. The CDR3 sequence: CASSFNNQPQHF. CDR3 coding DNA: TGCGCCAGCAGCTTTAACAATCAGCCCCAGCATTTT.

This clonotype has at least ten counts. The chain uses TRBV4-2 and TRBJ2-1; no reliable D call. V lost 0 bases and J lost 0, with 9 bases in between. From germline, CDR1 is LGHNA and CDR2 YNFKEQ. The CDR3 extends over 16 amino acids. The chain's CDR3 is CASSQDRAGSYNEQFF. The CDR3 DNA is TGTGCCAGCAGCCAAGATCGAGCAGGCTCCTACAATGAGCAGTTCTTC.

For this clonotype: This may come from a read error, since a much larger clone is one base off. This chain connects TRBV29-1 to TRBJ2-3; a weak D match, TRBD1 (6 bases). CDR3 length: 15 residues. Germline CDR1 reads SQVTM; CDR2 reads ANQGSEA. Trimming removed 4 bases from V and 7 bases from J, with 21 bases in between. Here the CDR3 reads CSVVGQLTPAYTQYF. CDR3 in DNA: TGCAGCGTTGTGGGACAACTAACCCCCGCATATACGCAGTATTTT.